This T cell receptor (beta chain) was sequenced during a study of blood T cell repertoires in COVID-19. Whole-study context: Italy, Spain and the United States were the sources of the convalescent and acute COVID-19 samples.

The length of the CDR3 is 17 residues. The repertoire was sequenced with immunoSEQ multiplex PCR; TCRdb's copy has only in-frame clones and lacks some. Of around 250,000 clones listed, roughly 84% are singletons. The specimen was peripheral blood. The chain carries TRBV21-1 and TRBJ1-5; TRBD1, the D gene given by the table, was not confirmed from the DNA. TRBV21-1 is labeled a pseudogene. The sequence came from a woman aged 18-29 years with acute or convalescent COVID-19. CDR3 DNA: TGTGCCAGCAGCAAAAAGGGGCAGGGTGCGAGCAATCAGCCCCAGCATTTT. Translation gives CASSKKGQGASNQPQHF.